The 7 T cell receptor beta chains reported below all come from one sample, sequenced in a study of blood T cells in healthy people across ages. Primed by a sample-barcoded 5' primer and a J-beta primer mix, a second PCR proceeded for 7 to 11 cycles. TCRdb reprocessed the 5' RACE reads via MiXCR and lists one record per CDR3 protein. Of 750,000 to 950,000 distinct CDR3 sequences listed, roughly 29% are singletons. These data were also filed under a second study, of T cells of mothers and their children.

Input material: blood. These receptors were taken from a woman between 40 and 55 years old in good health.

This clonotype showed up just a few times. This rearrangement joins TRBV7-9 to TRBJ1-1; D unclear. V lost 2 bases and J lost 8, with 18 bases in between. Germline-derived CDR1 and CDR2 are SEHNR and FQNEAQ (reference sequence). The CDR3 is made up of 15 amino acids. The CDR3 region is CASSLLKRGRIEAFF. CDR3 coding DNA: TGTGCCAGCAGCTTATTGAAAAGAGGTCGTATAGAAGCTTTCTTT.

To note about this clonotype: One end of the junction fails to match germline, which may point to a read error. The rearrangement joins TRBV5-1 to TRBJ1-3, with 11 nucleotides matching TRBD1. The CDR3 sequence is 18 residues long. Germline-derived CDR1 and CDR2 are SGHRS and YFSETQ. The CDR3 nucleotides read TGCGCCAGCAGCGACCCGGGACAGGGGGTAAACTCTGGGAACACCATATATTTT. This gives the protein CASSDPGQGVNSGNTIYF.

The CDR3 sequence is CSVDRTGRADTQYF. CDR3 DNA sequence: TGCAGCGTTGACCGGACAGGGAGGGCAGATACGCAGTATTTT. The J gene is TRBJ2-3, the V gene TRBV29-1, with D possibly being TRBD1 (8 bases). Germline V gene data show CDR1 as SQVTM and CDR2 as ANQGSEA. The V gene lost 3 bases and the J gene lost 4 bases, with 14 bases spanning the gap. The CDR3 consists of 14 residues.

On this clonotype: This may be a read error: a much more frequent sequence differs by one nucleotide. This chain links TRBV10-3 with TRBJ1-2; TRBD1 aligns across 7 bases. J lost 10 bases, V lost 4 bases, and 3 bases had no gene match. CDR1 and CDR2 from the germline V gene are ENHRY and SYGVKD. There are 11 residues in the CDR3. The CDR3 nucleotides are TGTGCCATCAGTGGGGGGACAGTCTACACCTTC. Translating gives CAISGGTVYTF.

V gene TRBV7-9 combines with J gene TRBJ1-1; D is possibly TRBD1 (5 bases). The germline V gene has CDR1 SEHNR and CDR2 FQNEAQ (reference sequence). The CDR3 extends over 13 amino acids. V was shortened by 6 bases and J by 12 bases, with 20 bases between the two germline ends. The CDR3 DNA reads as TGTGCCAGCAGTTATCAGGTCGACAGAGTGACTTTCTTT. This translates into CASSYQVDRVTFF.

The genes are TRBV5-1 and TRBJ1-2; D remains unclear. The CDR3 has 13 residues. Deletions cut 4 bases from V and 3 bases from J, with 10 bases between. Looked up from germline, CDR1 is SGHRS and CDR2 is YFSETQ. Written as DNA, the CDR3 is TGCGCCAGCAGCCCGGACGCAGACTATGGCTACACCTTC. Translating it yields CASSPDADYGYTF.

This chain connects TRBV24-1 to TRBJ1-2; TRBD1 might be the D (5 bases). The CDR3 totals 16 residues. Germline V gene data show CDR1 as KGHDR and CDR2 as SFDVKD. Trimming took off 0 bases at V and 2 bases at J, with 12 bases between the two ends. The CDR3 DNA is TGTGCCACCAGTGATTTGGACGGACACGGCAACTATGGCTACACCTTC. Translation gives CATSDLDGHGNYGYTF.